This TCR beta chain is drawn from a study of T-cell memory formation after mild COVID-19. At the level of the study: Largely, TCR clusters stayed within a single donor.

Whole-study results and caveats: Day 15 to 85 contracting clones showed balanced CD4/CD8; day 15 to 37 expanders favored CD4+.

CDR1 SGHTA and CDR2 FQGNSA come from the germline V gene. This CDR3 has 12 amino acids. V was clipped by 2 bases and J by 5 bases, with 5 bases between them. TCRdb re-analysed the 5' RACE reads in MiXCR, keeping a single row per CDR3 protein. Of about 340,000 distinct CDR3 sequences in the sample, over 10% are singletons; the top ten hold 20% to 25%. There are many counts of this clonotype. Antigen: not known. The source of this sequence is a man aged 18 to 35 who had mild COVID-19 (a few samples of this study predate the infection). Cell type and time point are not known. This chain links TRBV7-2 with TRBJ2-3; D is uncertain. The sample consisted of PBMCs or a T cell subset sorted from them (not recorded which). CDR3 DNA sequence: TGTGCCAGCAGCTTACTAAGAGATACGCAGTATTTT. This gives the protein CASSLLRDTQYF.